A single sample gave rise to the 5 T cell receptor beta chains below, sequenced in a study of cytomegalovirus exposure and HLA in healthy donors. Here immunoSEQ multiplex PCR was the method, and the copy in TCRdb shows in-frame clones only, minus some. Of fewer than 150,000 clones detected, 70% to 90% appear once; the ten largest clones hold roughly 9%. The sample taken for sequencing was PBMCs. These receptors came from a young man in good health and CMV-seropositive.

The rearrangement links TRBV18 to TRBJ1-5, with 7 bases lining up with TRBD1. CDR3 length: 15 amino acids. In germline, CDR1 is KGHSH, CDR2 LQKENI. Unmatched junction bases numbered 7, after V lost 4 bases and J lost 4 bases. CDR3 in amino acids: CASSQGQAANQPQHF. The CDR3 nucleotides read TGTGCCAGCTCACAAGGACAGGCGGCTAATCAGCCCCAGCATTTT. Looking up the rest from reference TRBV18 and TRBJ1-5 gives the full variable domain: NAGVMQNPRHLVRRRGQEARLRCSPMKGHSHVYWYRQLPEEGLKFMVYLQKENIIDESGMPKERFSAEFPKEGPSILRIQQVVRGDSAAYFCASSQGQAANQPQHFGDGTRLSIL.

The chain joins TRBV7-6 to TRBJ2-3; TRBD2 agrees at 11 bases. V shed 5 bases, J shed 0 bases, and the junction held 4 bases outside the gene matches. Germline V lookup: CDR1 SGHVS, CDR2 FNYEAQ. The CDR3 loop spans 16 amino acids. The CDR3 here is CASSPLAGGSTDTQYF. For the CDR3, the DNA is TGTGCCAGCAGCCCGCTAGCGGGGGGAAGCACAGATACGCAGTATTTT.

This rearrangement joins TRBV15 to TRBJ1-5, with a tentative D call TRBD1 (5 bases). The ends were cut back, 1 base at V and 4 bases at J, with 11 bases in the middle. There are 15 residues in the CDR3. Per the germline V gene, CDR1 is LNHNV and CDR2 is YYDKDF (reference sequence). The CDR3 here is CATSRGKQDNQPQHF. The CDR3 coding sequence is TGTGCCACCAGCAGAGGGAAACAGGATAATCAGCCCCAGCATTTT.

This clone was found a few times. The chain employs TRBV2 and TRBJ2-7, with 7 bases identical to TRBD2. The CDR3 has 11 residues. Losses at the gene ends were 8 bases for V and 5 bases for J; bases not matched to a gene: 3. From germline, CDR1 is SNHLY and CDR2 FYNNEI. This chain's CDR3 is CASRGGNEQYF. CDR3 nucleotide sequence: TGTGCCAGCCGGGGAGGGAACGAGCAGTACTTC.

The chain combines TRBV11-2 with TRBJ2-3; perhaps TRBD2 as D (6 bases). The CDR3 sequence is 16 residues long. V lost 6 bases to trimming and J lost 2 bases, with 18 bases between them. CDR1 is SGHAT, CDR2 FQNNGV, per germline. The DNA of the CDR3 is TGTGCCAGCAGACCCATCCGGGACTTATCCACAGATACGCAGTATTTT. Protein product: CASRPIRDLSTDTQYF.